The clone carrying this T cell receptor beta chain was seen more than once but under ten times. Its matching antigen is unknown. TCRB transcripts that were expressed got sequenced, as all of the isolated RNA had been reverse transcribed. Data came from immunoSEQ multiplex PCR; TCRdb stores just in-frame clones and leaves some out. The sample lists more than 300,000 clones, roughly 16% occurring once. The record originates from a study of beta chain features in type 1 diabetes. Study observations and caveats: The VDJ junctions of type 1 diabetes patients carried fewer insertions and more deletions.

By way of CD45RO/CCR7/CD25/CD127/CD95/CD27, the CD4+ regulatory, stem cell-like memory, central memory and naive cells were sorted. The ends were cut back, 6 bases at V and 5 bases at J, with 14 bases in the middle. This CDR3 has 14 amino acids. Germline V gene sequence: CDR1 LNHNV, CDR2 YYDKDF (reference sequence). The V call is TRBV15, the J call TRBJ1-5; a weak D match, TRBD1 (6 bases). The clonotype was recovered from a woman aged 18-29 years in good health. What was sequenced was naive CD4+ T cells from blood. This chain's CDR3 is CATRDLQGYQPQHF. In nucleotides, the CDR3 is TGTGCCACCAGAGACTTACAGGGCTATCAGCCCCAGCATTTT.